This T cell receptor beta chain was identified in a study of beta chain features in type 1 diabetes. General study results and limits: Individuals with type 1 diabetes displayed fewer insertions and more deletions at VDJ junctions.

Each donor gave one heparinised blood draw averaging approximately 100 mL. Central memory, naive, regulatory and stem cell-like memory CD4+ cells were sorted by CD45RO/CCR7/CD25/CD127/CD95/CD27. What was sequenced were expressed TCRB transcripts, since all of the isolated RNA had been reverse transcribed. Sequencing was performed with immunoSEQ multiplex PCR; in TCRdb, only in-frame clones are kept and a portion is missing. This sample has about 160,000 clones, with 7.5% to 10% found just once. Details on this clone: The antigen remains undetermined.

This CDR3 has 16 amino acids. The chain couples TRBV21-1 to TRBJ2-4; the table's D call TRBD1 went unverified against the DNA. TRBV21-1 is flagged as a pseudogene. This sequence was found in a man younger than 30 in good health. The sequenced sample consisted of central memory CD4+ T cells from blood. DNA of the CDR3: TGTGCCAGCAGCAACGGACAGGGGCTTTCCAAAAACATTCAGTACTTC. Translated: CASSNGQGLSKNIQYF.